This TCR beta chain was captured by sequencing in a study of blood T cell repertoires in COVID-19. Study overall: Both acute and convalescent COVID-19 samples were obtained from the United States, Italy and Spain. The analysed material was cDNA or gDNA that came from T cells, B-cell-depleted T cells, or PBMCs.

This table comes from immunoSEQ multiplex PCR, and its TCRdb copy is limited to in-frame clones, with some not included. The sample shows some 62,000 clones, more than 65% of them seen only once. The clonotype was recovered from a woman of 80 years or more with active or convalescent COVID-19. The specimen sequenced was peripheral blood.

This CDR3 reads CASSQGQTSTGELFF. The DNA for the CDR3 is TGCGCCAGCAGCCAGGGACAGACGAGCACCGGGGAGCTGTTTTTT. The J gene is TRBJ2-2, the V gene TRBV5-1; TRBD1 matches at 7 bases. After removal of 4 bases from V and 4 bases from J, the junction contained 7 bases not matched to a gene. Germline CDR1 SGHRS, CDR2 YFSETQ. The CDR3 spans 15 residues.